A selection of T cell receptor beta chains follows, all from one sample in a study of blood T cell repertoires in COVID-19. The method was immunoSEQ multiplex PCR; TCRdb's version includes in-frame clones alone and lacks a portion of them. This sample has 310,000 or so clones; approximately 83% occur once, and the top ten carry over 2%. Sequences were obtained from peripheral blood. The receptors were gathered from a woman between 25 and 40 years old who had recovered from COVID-19. CDR3s include the opening cysteine and the closing phenylalanine or tryptophan. A D gene is named only where the DNA matches it firmly. The size of a clone is reported for some rows only, either as once, few or many, or as a class for expanded clones.

j_call	v_call	d_call	clone_size	cdr3_nt	cdr3_aa
TRBJ2-7	TRBV6-2/TRBV6-3	.	.	TGTGCCAGCAGTTACTACGGGGGAGTCTACGAGCAGTACTTC	CASSYYGGVYEQYF
TRBJ2-1	TRBV3-1/TRBV3-2	TRBD2	once	TGTGCCAGCAGCCGGCTAGCGGGGGGGGGCTCGGGTGAGCAGTTCTTC	CASSRLAGGGSGEQFF
TRBJ2-1	TRBV10-2	.	.	TGCGCCAGCAGTGGGCTGCGGGGCGAGCAGTTCTTC	CASSGLRGEQFF
TRBJ2-3	TRBV19	.	.	TGTGCCAGTAGACGACAGTTCACAGATACGCAGTATTTT	CASRRQFTDTQYF
TRBJ2-2	TRBV12-3/TRBV12-4	.	.	TGTGCCAGCAGGCTTACAGGGACCGGGGAGCTGTTTTTT	CASRLTGTGELFF
TRBJ1-2	TRBV5-4	.	.	TGTGCCAGCAGGGACCCGGAGGCCATCGGCTTCTATGGCTACACCTTC	CASRDPEAIGFYGYTF
TRBJ1-4	TRBV10-1	.	.	TGCGCCAGCAGTGAGTCTTCCAGGGGTAATGAAAAACTGTTTTTT	CASSESSRGNEKLFF
TRBJ2-1	TRBV24-1	TRBD1	.	TGTGCCACCAGTGGGGACAGGAGTGAGCAGTTCTTC	CATSGDRSEQFF
TRBJ2-7	TRBV3-1/TRBV3-2	.	few	TGTGCCAGCAGTCGAGCTGTAGCCTACGAGCAGTACTTC	CASSRAVAYEQYF
TRBJ2-7	TRBV9	TRBD2	.	TGTGCCAGCAGCGTAGCGATAGCGGGTATCTACGAGCAGTACTTC	CASSVAIAGIYEQYF
TRBJ2-1	TRBV11-2	.	.	TGTGCCAGCAGCTTTCGACAGACCTACAATGAGCAGTTCTTC	CASSFRQTYNEQFF
TRBJ1-2	TRBV25-1	TRBD1	.	TGTGCCAGCAGTGAGACAGGGCTTGCGGGCTATGGCTACACCTTC	CASSETGLAGYGYTF
TRBJ2-7	TRBV15	TRBD2	.	TGTGCCACCAGCAGAGAGAGCGGGGAGGTCTCCTACGAGCAGTACTTC	CATSRESGEVSYEQYF
TRBJ1-1	TRBV5-5	.	few	TGTGCCAGCAGCTTTCTACGACCGACAGGCCCAGGGGCTTTCTTT	CASSFLRPTGPGAFF
TRBJ2-7	TRBV5-1	.	.	TGCGCCAGCAGCTTGTACTCGGCAGGGGAATACGAGCAGTACTTC	CASSLYSAGEYEQYF
TRBJ2-7	TRBV19	.	.	TGTGCCAGTAGTATTATCCCGGCGGGACCCCACGAGCAGTACTTC	CASSIIPAGPHEQYF
TRBJ2-1	TRBV29-1	TRBD2	.	TGCAGCGCCCTCGGCGGGAGCTCCTACAATGAGCAGTTCTTC	CSALGGSSYNEQFF
TRBJ2-7	TRBV4-1	TRBD2	.	TGCGCCAGCAGCCAAGGAAGTAGCGGGGGCTACGAGCAGTACTTC	CASSQGSSGGYEQYF
TRBJ1-1	TRBV5-1	TRBD1	.	TGCGCCAGCAGCTTAGGACAGGGGGCGGACACTGAAGCTTTCTTT	CASSLGQGADTEAFF
TRBJ2-2	TRBV5-1	TRBD2	.	TGCGCCAGCAGCTTGGGACTAGCGGGGGCTGGCGGGGAGCTGTTTTTT	CASSLGLAGAGGELFF
TRBJ1-2	TRBV9	TRBD1	.	TGTGCCAGCAGCCCGGAGGGGACAGGGGTAGGCTACACCTTC	CASSPEGTGVGYTF
TRBJ2-1	TRBV28	.	.	TGTGCCAGCAGTTTGGGGGGAGCAATCTACAATGAGCAGTTCTTC	CASSLGGAIYNEQFF
TRBJ2-3	TRBV6-4	TRBD2	.	TGTGCCAGCAGTGACTCGGGAGGGTCCCGCACAGATACGCAGTATTTT	CASSDSGGSRTDTQYF
TRBJ2-3	TRBV16	.	.	TGTGCCAGCAGCCCGGCCATACGAGGGGATACGCAGTATTTT	CASSPAIRGDTQYF
TRBJ1-2	TRBV25-1	TRBD1	.	TGTGCCAGCAGTCCGACGACAGGGGGCAGCTATGGCTACACCTTC	CASSPTTGGSYGYTF
TRBJ2-7	TRBV19	TRBD1	.	TGTGCCAGTAGTTTCTTTTCAGGGGGTGTATACGAGCAGTACTTC	CASSFFSGGVYEQYF
TRBJ1-6	TRBV2	.	many	TGTGCCAGCAGTGAGTCAAATTCACCCCTCCACTTT	CASSESNSPLHF
TRBJ2-7	TRBV5-8	.	.	TGTGCCAGCAGCCTACAGGGTTCGACCTACGAGCAGTACTTC	CASSLQGSTYEQYF
TRBJ2-1	TRBV19	TRBD2	.	TGTGCCAGTTCCCTCGGGGCTAGCGGGAGCGTATGGAATGAGCAGTTCTTC	CASSLGASGSVWNEQFF